This entry lists 24 T cell receptor beta chains sequenced from one sample in a study of blood T cell repertoires in COVID-19. Here immunoSEQ multiplex PCR was the method, and the copy in TCRdb shows in-frame clones only, minus some. Counted here are roughly 240,000 clones, less than 90% occurring once; the ten biggest clones make up roughly 4.6%. Sequenced material: peripheral blood. The receptors shown here come from a man aged 55 to 70 who had recovered from COVID-19.

The chain links TRBV6-1 to TRBJ2-3, with 11 bases fitting TRBD2. The CDR3 sequence is 15 residues long. Losses at the gene ends were 1 base for V and 6 bases for J; bases not matched to a gene: 3. Germline CDR1 MNHNS, CDR2 SASEGT. The CDR3 region is CASSEGLAGRDTQYF. The CDR3, as DNA: TGTGCCAGCAGTGAAGGACTAGCGGGGCGGGATACGCAGTATTTT.

The chain links TRBV10-3 to TRBJ2-5, with 8 bases identical to TRBD2. This CDR3 contains 14 residues. V trimming: 5 bases; J trimming: 4 bases; junction bases outside the gene matches: 6. Looked up from germline, CDR1 is ENHRY and CDR2 is SYGVKD. CDR3 protein: CAISPAGVPETQYF. The DNA of the CDR3 is TGTGCCATCAGTCCAGCGGGAGTGCCAGAGACCCAGTACTTC.

This chain uses TRBV5-1 with TRBJ2-1; perhaps TRBD2 as D (6 bases). Deletions cut 0 bases from V and 0 bases from J, with 10 bases between. This CDR3 is 16 amino acids long. The V gene's germline CDR1 is SGHRS and CDR2 YFSETQ. In DNA, the CDR3 is TGCGCCAGCAGCTTGGCCGGGACTTACTCCTACAATGAGCAGTTCTTC. Protein product: CASSLAGTYSYNEQFF.

The V call is TRBV30, the J call TRBJ2-3; D possibly corresponds to TRBD2 (5 bases). Germline lookup yields CDR1 GTSNPN and CDR2 SVGIG (reference sequence). The CDR3 has 17 amino acids. The V and J ends lost 2 bases and 0 bases respectively, with 18 bases between them. The CDR3 region has the DNA TGTGCCTGGAGTTGGCGCGGGCCAGCCAGTAGCACAGATACGCAGTATTTT. Translation: CAWSWRGPASSTDTQYF.

The chain joins TRBV7-2 to TRBJ2-7; D uncertain. This CDR3 has 14 amino acids. Germline lookup yields CDR1 SGHTA and CDR2 FQGNSA. The V end lost 2 bases, the J end lost 1 base, and 9 bases lay between the germline ends. CDR3 bases: TGTGCCAGCAGCTTATTTCGCGGATCCTACGAGCAGTACTTC. This translates into CASSLFRGSYEQYF.

The gene calls are TRBV3-1 (or the pseudogene TRBV3-2) and TRBJ1-6, with D possibly being TRBD1 (6 bases). CDR1 is LGHDT and CDR2 is YNNKEL in the germline V gene (reference sequence). V was clipped by 4 bases and J by 9 bases, with 13 bases between them. The CDR3 is 14 residues long. CDR3 DNA sequence: TGTGCCAGCAGCCCACATCAACAGGGTTCACCCCTCCACTTT. It yields the protein CASSPHQQGSPLHF.

The chain employs TRBV9 and TRBJ2-7; TRBD2 might be the D (7 bases). V shed 0 bases and J shed 6 bases, with 16 bases lying between them. The CDR3 has 15 residues. The germline CDR1 and CDR2 sequences are SGDLS and YYNGEE. In nucleotides, the CDR3 is TGTGCCAGCAGCGTAGAGGCCGGGGGGACACGCGAGCAGTACTTC. Protein sequence: CASSVEAGGTREQYF.

This clone was picked up one time. The rearrangement links TRBV10-1 to TRBJ1-5; 8 positions agree with TRBD1. The V and J ends lost 11 bases and 9 bases, in that order; junction bases with no gene match: 9. Germline lookup yields CDR1 WNHNN and CDR2 SYGVQD (reference sequence). This CDR3 has 12 amino acids. CDR3 loop: CAFTGGTRPQHF. The CDR3 bases are TGCGCCTTCACAGGGGGTACGCGGCCCCAGCATTTT.

The V gene is TRBV7-9, the J gene TRBJ2-7, with D unresolved. V lost 4 bases and J 0 bases, leaving 10 bases between the germline ends. Per germline, CDR1 SEHNR and CDR2 FQNEAQ (reference sequence). The CDR3 has 14 amino acids. The CDR3 loop is CASSSPGSSYEQYF. For the CDR3, the DNA is TGTGCCAGCAGCTCCCCGGGTAGCTCCTACGAGCAGTACTTC. The complete variable domain, with remaining parts taken from reference TRBV7-9 and TRBJ2-7, reads DTGVSQNPRHKITKRGQNVTFRCDPISEHNRLYWYRQTLGQGPEFLTYFQNEAQLEKSRLLSDRFSAERPKGSFSTLEIQRTEQGDSAMYLCASSSPGSSYEQYFGPGTRLTVT.

The chain uses TRBV27 and TRBJ1-2; the match to TRBD1 covers 9 bases. Germline loops: CDR1 MNHEY, CDR2 SMNVEV (reference sequence). The CDR3 runs to 13 residues. The trim removed 5 bases at V and 9 bases at J, leaving 7 bases unmatched. CDR3 in DNA: TGTGCCAGCAGTCCAGGACAGGGGATCAGCTACACCTTC. Its protein product is CASSPGQGISYTF.

The chain couples TRBV6-5 to TRBJ1-1; 8 nucleotides agree with TRBD1. Trimming at V came to 7 bases and at J to 10 bases, leaving 11 bases not matched to a gene. CDR3 length: 13 amino acids. Looked up from germline, CDR1 is MNHEY and CDR2 is SVGAGI. CDR3 sequence (DNA): TGTGCCAGCAAGGACAGGGCGGACAACGTAGCTTTCTTT. Protein sequence: CASKDRADNVAFF.

The chain employs TRBV2 and TRBJ1-5, with 7 bases identical to TRBD1. V was pared by 6 bases and J by 6 bases, with 2 bases of the junction left unmatched. The germline V gene encodes CDR1 SNHLY and CDR2 FYNNEI. The CDR3 sequence is 12 residues long. CDR3 sequence: CASRTGSQPQHF. The CDR3 bases are TGTGCCAGCAGGACAGGGTCTCAGCCCCAGCATTTT.

The chain employs TRBV5-1 and TRBJ1-6; perhaps TRBD1 as D (5 bases). V lost 4 bases, J lost 9 bases, and 14 bases lay in between. This CDR3 region has 14 residues. The germline gives CDR1 SGHRS, CDR2 YFSETQ. The CDR3 reads CASSPREVGSPLHF. The CDR3 DNA reads as TGCGCCAGCAGCCCCAGGGAGGTTGGTTCACCCCTCCACTTT.

The rearrangement joins TRBV14 to TRBJ1-2, with D maybe TRBD1 (5 bases). Trimming removed 1 base at V and 8 bases at J, with 14 bases between. The CDR3 has 14 residues. The germline CDR1 and CDR2 sequences are SGHDN and FVKESK. CDR3 DNA sequence: TGTGCCAGCAGCCAAGCCCTTGGGGGGGGAGGCTACACCTTC. It codes for CASSQALGGGGYTF.

The rearrangement uses TRBV5-1 and TRBJ1-1; a weak D match, TRBD1 (6 bases). CDR3 length: 18 residues. V was pared by 0 bases and J by 0 bases, with 18 bases between. The germline V gene encodes CDR1 SGHRS and CDR2 YFSETQ. In DNA form, the CDR3 reads TGCGCCAGCAGCTTGGGAGGGGGACGGACAGCCATGAACACTGAAGCTTTCTTT. Translated, it gives CASSLGGGRTAMNTEAFF.

The CDR3 sequence is CASSLAPSGGGRNEQFF. CDR3 bases: TGCGCCAGCAGCTTGGCCCCCTCCGGCGGGGGGAGGAATGAGCAGTTCTTC. The rearrangement links TRBV5-1 to TRBJ2-1; 8 bases are a match to TRBD2. The CDR3 sequence is 17 residues long. Per germline, CDR1 SGHRS and CDR2 YFSETQ. The V and J ends lost 0 bases and 7 bases, in that order; junction bases with no gene match: 12.

This clone has more than one count but fewer than ten. The gene calls are TRBV7-9 and TRBJ1-5, with D tentatively TRBD1 (5 bases). V dropped 5 bases and J dropped 6 bases, with 11 bases sitting between them. The CDR3 runs to 13 residues. The germline CDR1 and CDR2 sequences are SEHNR and FQNEAQ (reference sequence). Here the CDR3 reads CASSRGGRQPQHF. The CDR3, as DNA: TGTGCCAGCAGCCGCGGGGGACGTCAGCCCCAGCATTTT. Together with reference TRBV7-9 and TRBJ1-5, the CDR3 gives the full variable domain: DTGVSQNPRHKITKRGQNVTFRCDPISEHNRLYWYRQTLGQGPEFLTYFQNEAQLEKSRLLSDRFSAERPKGSFSTLEIQRTEQGDSAMYLCASSRGGRQPQHFGDGTRLSIL.

The chain has TRBV7-8 and TRBJ2-1; TRBD2 matches at 7 bases. The CDR3 covers 18 residues. V trimming: 1 base; J trimming: 0 bases; junction bases outside the gene matches: 9. The V gene's germline CDR1 is SGHVS and CDR2 FQNEAQ. The CDR3 sequence is CASSLVAGASGSYNEQFF. In DNA form, the CDR3 reads TGTGCCAGCAGCTTAGTGGCGGGAGCCTCAGGCTCCTACAATGAGCAGTTCTTC.

This clone came up once. The genes are TRBV3-1 (or the pseudogene TRBV3-2) and TRBJ1-1, with 8 positions matching TRBD1. The germline V gene encodes CDR1 LGHDT and CDR2 YNNKEL (reference sequence). The CDR3 sequence is 16 residues long. With V trimmed by 1 base and J by 0 bases, 4 bases remained unmatched. The CDR3 protein is CASSQGYRGVNTEAFF. In DNA, the CDR3 is TGTGCCAGCAGCCAAGGCTACAGGGGGGTGAACACTGAAGCTTTCTTT.

The chain carries TRBV6-5 and TRBJ2-1, with D possibly TRBD2 on 7 matching bases. The CDR3 is made up of 15 amino acids. Trimming cost V 6 bases and J 6 bases, with 18 bases left between them. Germline V lookup: CDR1 MNHEY, CDR2 SVGAGI. CDR3: CASRKEGGRGNEQFF. CDR3 bases: TGTGCCAGCAGGAAAGAGGGGGGGCGTGGCAATGAGCAGTTCTTC.

A note on this clone: This sample includes further DNA sequences coding for the same CDR3. The V gene is TRBV19, the J gene TRBJ2-5; 8 nucleotides agree with TRBD1. This CDR3 is built from 14 residues. The V segment lost 3 bases and the J segment 5 bases; nucleotides outside the gene matches: 5. The germline gives CDR1 LNHDA, CDR2 SQIVND (reference sequence). The CDR3 here is CASSIGRGQETQYF. The CDR3 DNA follows: TGTGCCAGTAGTATTGGCAGGGGGCAGGAGACCCAGTACTTC.

The CDR3 DNA reads TGTGCCAGCAGGACGCCACAGGGGGCTGGTTCACCCCTCCACTTT. This codes for CASRTPQGAGSPLHF. The chain has TRBV28 and TRBJ1-6, with 9 nucleotides matching TRBD1. Germline-derived CDR1 and CDR2 are MDHEN and SYDVKM. The CDR3 consists of 15 residues. J gave up 9 bases and V 6 bases, and 9 bases lay outside the gene matches.

The V gene is TRBV7-2, the J gene TRBJ2-3; possibly TRBD2 for D (5 bases). Germline loops: CDR1 SGHTA, CDR2 FQGNSA. Trimming took off 1 base at V and 4 bases at J, with 12 bases between the two ends. This CDR3 region has 15 residues. CDR3 protein: CASSLGLGAPDTQYF. CDR3 sequence (DNA): TGTGCCAGCAGCTTAGGTTTGGGAGCGCCAGATACGCAGTATTTT. Looking up the rest from reference TRBV7-2 and TRBJ2-3 gives the full variable domain: GAGVSQSPSNKVTEKGKDVELRCDPISGHTALYWYRQSLGQGLEFLIYFQGNSAPDKSGLPSDRFSAERTGGSVSTLTIQRTQQEDSAVYLCASSLGLGAPDTQYFGPGTRLTVL.

The chain has TRBV5-1 and TRBJ1-1; 7 bases agree with TRBD1. V trimming: 7 bases; J trimming: 1 base; junction bases outside the gene matches: 10. This CDR3 spans 15 amino acids. The germline V gene has CDR1 SGHRS and CDR2 YFSETQ. Here the CDR3 reads CASQTGAVGNTEAFF. CDR3 in DNA: TGCGCCAGCCAAACAGGGGCGGTGGGGAACACTGAAGCTTTCTTT.